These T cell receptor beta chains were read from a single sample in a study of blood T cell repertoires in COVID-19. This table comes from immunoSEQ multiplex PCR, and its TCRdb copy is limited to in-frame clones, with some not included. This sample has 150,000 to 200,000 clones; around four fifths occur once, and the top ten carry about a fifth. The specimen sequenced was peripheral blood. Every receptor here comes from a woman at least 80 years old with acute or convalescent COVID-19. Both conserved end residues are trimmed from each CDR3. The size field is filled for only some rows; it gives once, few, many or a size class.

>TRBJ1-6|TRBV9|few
ASAPGSNNSPLH
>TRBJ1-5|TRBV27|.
ASSPEDSNQPQH
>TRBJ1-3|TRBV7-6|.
ASSLDPGAGNTIY
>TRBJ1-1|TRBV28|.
ASSFVGRNTEAF
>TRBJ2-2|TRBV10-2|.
ASRRQGRITGELF
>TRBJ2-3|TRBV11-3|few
ASSLEGGPTDTQY
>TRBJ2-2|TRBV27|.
ASSSSGGTGSTGELF
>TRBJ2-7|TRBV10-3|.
AIAGQGVPDEQY
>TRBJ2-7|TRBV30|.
AWRDRGQNEQY
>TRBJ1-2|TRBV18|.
ASSLTGEAYGYT
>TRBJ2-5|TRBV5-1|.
ASSLDIAKTQY
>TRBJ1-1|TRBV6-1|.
ASSEMAGGRTEAF
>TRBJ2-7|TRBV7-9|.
ASSRQGEQY
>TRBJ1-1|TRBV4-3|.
ASSQGQSNTEAF
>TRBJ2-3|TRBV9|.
ASSGSGRGNTDTQY
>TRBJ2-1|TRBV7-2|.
ASSLRGTYNEQF
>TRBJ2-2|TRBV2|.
ATRDYIATGELF
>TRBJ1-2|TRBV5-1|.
ASSPVLPDYGYT
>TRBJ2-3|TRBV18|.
ASSPRGSTDTQY
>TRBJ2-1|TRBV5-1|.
ASSLGLASYNEQF
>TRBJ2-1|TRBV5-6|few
ASSLRSYEQF
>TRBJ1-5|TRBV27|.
ASSPLRTGGGSNQPQH
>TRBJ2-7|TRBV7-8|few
ASSLVSGSGGSYEQY
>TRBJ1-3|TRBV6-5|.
ASSYPDPGGNTIY
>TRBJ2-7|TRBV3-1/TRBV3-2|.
ASSQDIGTGDEQY
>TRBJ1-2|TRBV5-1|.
ASSLQGLGNYGYT
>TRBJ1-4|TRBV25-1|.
ASSDRVDEKLF
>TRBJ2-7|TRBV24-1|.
ATSDPPGQLSEQY
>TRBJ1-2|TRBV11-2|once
ASSLGTGGYGYT
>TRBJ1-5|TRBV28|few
ASSLGRDKH
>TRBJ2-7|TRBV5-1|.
ASSAAGGPIPYEQY
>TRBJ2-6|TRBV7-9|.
ASSRGQAAGANVLT
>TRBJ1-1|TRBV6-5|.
ASSSRQGNTEAF
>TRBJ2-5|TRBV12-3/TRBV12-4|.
ASTRTSGETQY
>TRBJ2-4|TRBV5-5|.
ASSSTGAKNIQY
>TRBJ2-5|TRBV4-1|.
ASSPGQKETQY
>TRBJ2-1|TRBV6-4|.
ASSDGRGGVNEQF
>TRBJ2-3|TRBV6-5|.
ASSLGGYQGTQY
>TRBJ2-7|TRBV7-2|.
ASSSGLANYEQY
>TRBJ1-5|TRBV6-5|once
ASSSNPLTAQH
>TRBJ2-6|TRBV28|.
ASSLSPFGATGANVLT
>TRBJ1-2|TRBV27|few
ASSPRDSIAFYGYT
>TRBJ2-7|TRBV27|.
ASSFGTGGGEQY
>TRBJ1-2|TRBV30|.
AWSHGTGRYGYT
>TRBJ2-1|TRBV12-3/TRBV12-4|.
ASRIGSKHEQF
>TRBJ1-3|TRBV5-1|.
ASSLGRRGPSGTIY
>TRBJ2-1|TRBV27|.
ASSLLAGAPSEQF
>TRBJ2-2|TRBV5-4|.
ASSLLAGGDTGELF
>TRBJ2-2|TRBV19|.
ASSTEGAGELF
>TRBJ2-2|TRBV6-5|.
ASSHRAGTGELF
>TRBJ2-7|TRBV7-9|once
ASSLPGSYEQY
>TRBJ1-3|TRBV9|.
ASSDRVTGNTIY
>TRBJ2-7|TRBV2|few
ASSDSPTSAFGQY
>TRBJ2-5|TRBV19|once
ASSGRAWETQY
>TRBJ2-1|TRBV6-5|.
ASSSLAGGSYNEQF
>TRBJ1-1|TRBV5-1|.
ASSLVQGSTEAF